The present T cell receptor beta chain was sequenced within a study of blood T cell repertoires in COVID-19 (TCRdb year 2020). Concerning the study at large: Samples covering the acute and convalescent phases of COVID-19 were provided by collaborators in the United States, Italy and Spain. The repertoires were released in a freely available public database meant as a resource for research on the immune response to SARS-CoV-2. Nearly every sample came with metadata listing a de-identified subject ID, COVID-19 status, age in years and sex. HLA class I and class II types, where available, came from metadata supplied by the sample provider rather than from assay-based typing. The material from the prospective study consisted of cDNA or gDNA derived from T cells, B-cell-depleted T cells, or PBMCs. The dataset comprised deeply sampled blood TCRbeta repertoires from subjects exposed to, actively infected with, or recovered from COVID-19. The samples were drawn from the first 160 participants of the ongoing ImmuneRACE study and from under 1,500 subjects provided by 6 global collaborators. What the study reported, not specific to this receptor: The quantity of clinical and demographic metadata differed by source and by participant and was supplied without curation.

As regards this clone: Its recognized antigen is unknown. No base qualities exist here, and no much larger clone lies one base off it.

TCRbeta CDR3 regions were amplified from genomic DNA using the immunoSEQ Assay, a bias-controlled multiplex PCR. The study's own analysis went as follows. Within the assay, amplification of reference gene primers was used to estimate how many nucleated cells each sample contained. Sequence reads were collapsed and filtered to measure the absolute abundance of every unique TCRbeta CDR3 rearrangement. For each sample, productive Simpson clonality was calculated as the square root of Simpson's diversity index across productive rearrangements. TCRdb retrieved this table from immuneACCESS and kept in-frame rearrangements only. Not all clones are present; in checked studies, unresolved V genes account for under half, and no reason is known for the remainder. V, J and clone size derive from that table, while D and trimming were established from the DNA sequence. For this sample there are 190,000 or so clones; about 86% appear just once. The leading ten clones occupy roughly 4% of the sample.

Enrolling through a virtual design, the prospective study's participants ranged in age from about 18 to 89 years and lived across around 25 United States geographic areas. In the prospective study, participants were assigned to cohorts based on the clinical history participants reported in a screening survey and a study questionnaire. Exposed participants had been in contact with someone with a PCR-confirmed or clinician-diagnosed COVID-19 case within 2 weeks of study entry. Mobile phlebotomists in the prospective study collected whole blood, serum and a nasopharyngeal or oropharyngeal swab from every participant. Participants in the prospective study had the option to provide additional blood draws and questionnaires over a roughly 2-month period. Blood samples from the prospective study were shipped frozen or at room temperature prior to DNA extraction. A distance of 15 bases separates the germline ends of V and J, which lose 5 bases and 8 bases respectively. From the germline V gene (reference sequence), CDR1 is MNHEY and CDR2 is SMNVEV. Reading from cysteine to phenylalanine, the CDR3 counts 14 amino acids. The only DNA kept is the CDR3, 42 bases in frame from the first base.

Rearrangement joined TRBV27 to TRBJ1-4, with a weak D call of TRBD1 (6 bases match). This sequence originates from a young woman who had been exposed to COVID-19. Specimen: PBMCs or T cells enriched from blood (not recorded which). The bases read TGTGCCAGCAGTCCCTGGGAGGGGGGAGAAAAACTGTTTTTT. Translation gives CASSPWEGGEKLFF. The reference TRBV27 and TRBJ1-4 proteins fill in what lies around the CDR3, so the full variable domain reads EAQVTQNPRYLITVTGKKLTVTCSQNMNHEYMSWYRQDPGLGLRQIYYSMNVEVTDKGDVPEGYKVSRKEKRNFPLILESPSPNQTSLYFCASSPWEGGEKLFFGSGTQLSVL.